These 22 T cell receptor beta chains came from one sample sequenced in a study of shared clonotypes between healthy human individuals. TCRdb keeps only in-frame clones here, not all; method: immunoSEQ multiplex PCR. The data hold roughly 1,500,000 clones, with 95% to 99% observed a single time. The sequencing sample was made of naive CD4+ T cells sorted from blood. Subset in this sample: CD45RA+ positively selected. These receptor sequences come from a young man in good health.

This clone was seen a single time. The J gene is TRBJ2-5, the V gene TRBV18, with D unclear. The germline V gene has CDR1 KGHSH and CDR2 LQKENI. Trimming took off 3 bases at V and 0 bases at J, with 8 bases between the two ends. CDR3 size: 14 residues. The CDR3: CASSPRRNQETQYF. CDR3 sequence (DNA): TGTGCCAGCTCACCTAGGCGGAACCAAGAGACCCAGTACTTC.

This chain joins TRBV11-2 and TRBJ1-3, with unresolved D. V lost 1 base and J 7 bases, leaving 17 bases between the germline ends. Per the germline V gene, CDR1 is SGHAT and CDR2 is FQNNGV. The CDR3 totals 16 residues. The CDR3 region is CASSLGVRPSGNTIYF. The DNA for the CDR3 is TGTGCCAGCAGCTTAGGAGTCAGACCTAGTGGGAACACCATATATTTT. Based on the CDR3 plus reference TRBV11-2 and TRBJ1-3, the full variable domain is EAGVAQSPRYKIIEKRQSVAFWCNPISGHATLYWYQQILGQGPKLLIQFQNNGVVDDSQLPKDRFSAERLKGVDSTLKIQPAKLEDSAVYLCASSLGVRPSGNTIYFGEGSWLTVV.

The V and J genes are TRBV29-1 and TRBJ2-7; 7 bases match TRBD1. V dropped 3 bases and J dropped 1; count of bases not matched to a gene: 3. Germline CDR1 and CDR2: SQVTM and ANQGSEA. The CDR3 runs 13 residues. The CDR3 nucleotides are TGCAGCGTTGACAGGGGGAAGTCCTACGAGCAGTACTTC. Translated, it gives CSVDRGKSYEQYF.

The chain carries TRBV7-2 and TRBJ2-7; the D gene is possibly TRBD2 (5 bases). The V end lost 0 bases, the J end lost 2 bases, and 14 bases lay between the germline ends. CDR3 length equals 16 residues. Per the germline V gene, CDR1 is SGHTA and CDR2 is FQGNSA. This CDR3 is CASSLAFFGITYEQYF. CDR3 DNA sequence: TGTGCCAGCAGCTTAGCGTTCTTCGGGATAACCTACGAGCAGTACTTC.

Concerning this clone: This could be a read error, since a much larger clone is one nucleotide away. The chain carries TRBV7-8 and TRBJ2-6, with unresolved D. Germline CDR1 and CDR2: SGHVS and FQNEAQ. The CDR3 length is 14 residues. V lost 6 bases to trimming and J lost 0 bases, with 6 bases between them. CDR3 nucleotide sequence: TGTGCCAGCAGTGAGAGCTCTGGGGCCAACGTCCTGACTTTC. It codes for CASSESSGANVLTF.

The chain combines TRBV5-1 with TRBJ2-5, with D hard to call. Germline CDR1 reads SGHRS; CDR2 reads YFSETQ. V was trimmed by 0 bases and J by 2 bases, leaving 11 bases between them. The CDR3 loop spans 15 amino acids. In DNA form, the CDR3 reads TGCGCCAGCAGCTTGGCAGTAGGCAGGCAAGAGACCCAGTACTTC. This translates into CASSLAVGRQETQYF.

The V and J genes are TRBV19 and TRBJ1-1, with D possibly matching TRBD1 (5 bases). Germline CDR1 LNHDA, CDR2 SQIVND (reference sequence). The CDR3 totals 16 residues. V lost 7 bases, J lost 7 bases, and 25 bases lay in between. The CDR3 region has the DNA TGTGCCAGTACCCGGGAACAGCATTATACCACAGGTGAAGCTTTCTTT. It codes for CASTREQHYTTGEAFF.

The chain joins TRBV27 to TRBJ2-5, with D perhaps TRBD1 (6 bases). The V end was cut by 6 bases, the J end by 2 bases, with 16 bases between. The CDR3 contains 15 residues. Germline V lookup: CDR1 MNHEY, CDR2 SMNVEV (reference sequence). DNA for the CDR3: TGTGCCAGCAGCGCGGTGGGGGCCCCACAAGAGACCCAGTACTTC. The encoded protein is CASSAVGAPQETQYF.

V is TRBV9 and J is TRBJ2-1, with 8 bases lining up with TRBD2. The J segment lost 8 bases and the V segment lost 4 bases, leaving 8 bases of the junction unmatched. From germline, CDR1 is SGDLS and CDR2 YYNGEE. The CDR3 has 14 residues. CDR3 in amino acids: CASSPRTRGDEQFF. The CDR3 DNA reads TGTGCCAGCAGCCCCCGGACGCGGGGGGATGAGCAGTTCTTC.

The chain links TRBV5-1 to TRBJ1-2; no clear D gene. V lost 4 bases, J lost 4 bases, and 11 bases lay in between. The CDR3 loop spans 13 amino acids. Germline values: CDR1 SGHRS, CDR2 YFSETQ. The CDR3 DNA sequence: TGCGCCAGCAGCCCGGACGGAAGCTATGGCTACACCTTC. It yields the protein CASSPDGSYGYTF.

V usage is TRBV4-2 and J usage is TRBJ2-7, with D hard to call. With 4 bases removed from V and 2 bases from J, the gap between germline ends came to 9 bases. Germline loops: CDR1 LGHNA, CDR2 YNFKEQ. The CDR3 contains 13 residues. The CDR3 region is CASSPPGPYEQYF. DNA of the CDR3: TGTGCCAGCAGCCCCCCAGGTCCCTACGAGCAGTACTTC.

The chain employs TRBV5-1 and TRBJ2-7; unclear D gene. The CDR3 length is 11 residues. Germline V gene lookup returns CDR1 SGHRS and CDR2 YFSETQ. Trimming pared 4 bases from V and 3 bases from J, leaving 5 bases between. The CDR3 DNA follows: TGCGCCAGCAGCGACGTCTACGAGCAGTACTTC. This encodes CASSDVYEQYF.

The CDR3 spells CASSGGLAWAYEQYF. The CDR3 DNA sequence: TGTGCCAGCAGTGGAGGACTAGCCTGGGCCTACGAGCAGTACTTC. This chain uses TRBV27 with TRBJ2-7, with 8 bases aligning to TRBD2. Germline-derived CDR1 and CDR2 are MNHEY and SMNVEV (reference sequence). Trimming removed 5 bases from V and 2 bases from J; junction bases left unmatched: 8. CDR3 length equals 15 residues.

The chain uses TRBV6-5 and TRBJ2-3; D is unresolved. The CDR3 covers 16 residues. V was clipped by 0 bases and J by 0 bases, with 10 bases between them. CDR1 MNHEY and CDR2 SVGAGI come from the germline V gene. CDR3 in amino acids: CASSYSEATSTDTQYF. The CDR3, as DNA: TGTGCCAGCAGTTACTCAGAGGCCACTAGCACAGATACGCAGTATTTT.

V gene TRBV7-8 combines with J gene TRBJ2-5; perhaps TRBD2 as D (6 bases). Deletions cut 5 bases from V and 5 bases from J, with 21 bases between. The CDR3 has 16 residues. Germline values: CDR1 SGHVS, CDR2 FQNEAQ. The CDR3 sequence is CASSPRGLVSGETQYF. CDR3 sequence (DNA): TGTGCCAGCAGCCCCCGGGGTTTAGTAAGCGGGGAGACCCAGTACTTC.

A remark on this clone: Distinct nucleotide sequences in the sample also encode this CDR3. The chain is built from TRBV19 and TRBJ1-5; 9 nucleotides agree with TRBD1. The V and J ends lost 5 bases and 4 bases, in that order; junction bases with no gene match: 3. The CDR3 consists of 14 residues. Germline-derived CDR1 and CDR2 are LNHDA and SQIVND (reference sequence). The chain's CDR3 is CASSQGTGNQPQHF. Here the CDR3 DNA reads TGTGCCAGTAGTCAAGGGACAGGGAATCAGCCCCAGCATTTT.

CDR3 DNA sequence: TGTGCCAGCAGCTTATACGGTTTGGCAACAGATACGCAGTATTTT. The encoded protein is CASSLYGLATDTQYF. This chain links TRBV7-9 with TRBJ2-3; no clear D gene. The V and J ends lost 2 bases and 3 bases respectively, with 12 bases between them. Germline CDR1 SEHNR, CDR2 FQNEAQ (reference sequence). The CDR3 runs to 15 residues.

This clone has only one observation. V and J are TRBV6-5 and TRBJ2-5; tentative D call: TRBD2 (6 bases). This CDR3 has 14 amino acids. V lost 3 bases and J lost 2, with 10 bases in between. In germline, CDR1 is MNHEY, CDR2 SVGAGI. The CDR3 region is CASSYVSGQETQYF. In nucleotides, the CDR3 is TGTGCCAGCAGTTATGTTAGCGGACAAGAGACCCAGTACTTC.

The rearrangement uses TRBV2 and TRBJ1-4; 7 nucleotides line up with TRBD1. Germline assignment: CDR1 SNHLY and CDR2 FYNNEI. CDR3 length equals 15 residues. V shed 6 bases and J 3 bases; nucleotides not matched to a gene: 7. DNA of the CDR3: TGTGCCAGCAGACCCAGGGGGGGCTCTAATGAAAAACTGTTTTTT. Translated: CASRPRGGSNEKLFF.

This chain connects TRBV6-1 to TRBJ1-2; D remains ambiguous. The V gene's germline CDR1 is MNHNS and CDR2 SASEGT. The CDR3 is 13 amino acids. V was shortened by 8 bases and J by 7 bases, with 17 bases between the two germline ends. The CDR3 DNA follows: TGTGCCAGCGGGCGTGAGAGGCTAAGTGGCTACACCTTC. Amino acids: CASGRERLSGYTF.

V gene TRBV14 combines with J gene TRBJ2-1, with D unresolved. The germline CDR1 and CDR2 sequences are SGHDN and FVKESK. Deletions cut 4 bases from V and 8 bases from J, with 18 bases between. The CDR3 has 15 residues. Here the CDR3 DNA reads TGTGCCAGCAGCCCCGGGCCGACAACCTCCGATGAGCAGTTCTTC. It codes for CASSPGPTTSDEQFF. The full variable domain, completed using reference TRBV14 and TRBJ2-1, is EAGVTQFPSHSVIEKGQTVTLRCDPISGHDNLYWYRRVMGKEIKFLLHFVKESKQDESGMPNNRFLAERTGGTYSTLKVQPAELEDSGVYFCASSPGPTTSDEQFFGPGTRLTVL.

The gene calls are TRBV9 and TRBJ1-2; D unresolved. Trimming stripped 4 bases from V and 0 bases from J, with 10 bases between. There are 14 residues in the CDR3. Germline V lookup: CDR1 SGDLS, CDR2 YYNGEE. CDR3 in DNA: TGTGCCAGCAGCCCCCGACTGGCTAACTATGGCTACACCTTC. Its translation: CASSPRLANYGYTF.